This is a list of T cell receptor beta chains from one sample in a study of blood T cell repertoires in COVID-19. Some clones are missing from TCRdb's copy, which holds only in-frame ones; the method was immunoSEQ multiplex PCR. Of approximately 170,000 clones listed, less than 85% are singletons. Specimen: PBMCs or T cells enriched from blood (not recorded which). The source of these receptors is a woman in her thirties who had recovered from COVID-19. Both conserved end residues are part of each CDR3. The order of the fields is D gene, J gene, V gene, clone size, CDR3 protein, CDR3 DNA. A D gene is named only where the DNA matches it firmly. For some rows the clone size is stated as once, few or many, or as a class when expanded; others skip it.

D: -
J: TRBJ2-1
V: TRBV11-2
size: once
CDR3: CASSLDTTEQFF
DNA: TGTGCCAGCAGCTTAGACACAACTGAGCAGTTCTTC

D: -
J: TRBJ1-2
V: TRBV5-1
size: -
CDR3: CASRSGTNYGYTF
DNA: TGCGCCAGCAGATCCGGGACAAACTATGGCTACACCTTC

D: -
J: TRBJ2-7
V: TRBV21-1
size: once
CDR3: CASSKRLQESCSYEQYF
DNA: TGTGCCAGCAGCAAGAGGCTACAGGAAAGCTGCTCCTACGAGCAGTACTTC

D: -
J: TRBJ2-3
V: TRBV6-4
size: -
CDR3: CASSVDFASTDTQYF
DNA: TGTGCCAGCAGTGTAGACTTCGCTAGCACAGATACGCAGTATTTT

D: -
J: TRBJ2-3
V: TRBV11-1
size: -
CDR3: CASSLYTRLDTQYF
DNA: TGTGCCAGCAGCTTATATACTAGATTAGATACGCAGTATTTT

D: TRBD2
J: TRBJ2-7
V: TRBV9
size: -
CDR3: CASSLETSGFSYEQYF
DNA: TGTGCCAGCAGCTTAGAGACTAGCGGTTTTTCCTACGAGCAGTACTTC

D: -
J: TRBJ2-7
V: TRBV6-5
size: -
CDR3: CASSPKGRGTYEQYF
DNA: TGTGCCAGCAGCCCGAAAGGGAGGGGGACCTACGAGCAGTACTTC

D: -
J: TRBJ2-1
V: TRBV10-1
size: -
CDR3: CASSEPGSLRYNEQFF
DNA: TGCGCCAGCAGTGAGCCCGGGAGCCTTAGGTACAATGAGCAGTTCTTC

D: -
J: TRBJ2-3
V: TRBV20-1
size: -
CDR3: CSASYPSPDTQYF
DNA: TGCAGTGCTAGTTATCCTTCCCCAGATACGCAGTATTTT

D: -
J: TRBJ2-3
V: TRBV2
size: -
CDR3: CASSDYGVSTDTQYF
DNA: TGTGCCAGCAGTGACTACGGGGTCAGCACAGATACGCAGTATTTT

D: TRBD1
J: TRBJ1-6
V: TRBV18
size: -
CDR3: CASLITDRIAHTYNSPLHF
DNA: TGTGCCAGCCTTATCACGGACAGGATAGCCCATACTTATAATTCACCCCTCCACTTT

D: TRBD2
J: TRBJ2-1
V: TRBV6-1
size: -
CDR3: CASSEGLATSSGHEQFF
DNA: TGTGCCAGCAGTGAGGGACTAGCGACCTCCTCGGGGCATGAGCAGTTCTTC

D: -
J: TRBJ1-1
V: TRBV12-5
size: -
CDR3: CASGLNREGGPLLNTEAFF
DNA: TGTGCTAGTGGTTTGAACAGGGAGGGAGGGCCCCTCTTGAACACTGAAGCTTTCTTT

D: TRBD1
J: TRBJ1-6
V: TRBV5-1
size: -
CDR3: CASSPGGRDSPLHF
DNA: TGCGCCAGCAGCCCAGGGGGCAGAGATTCACCCCTCCACTTT

D: TRBD1
J: TRBJ2-2
V: TRBV27
size: once
CDR3: CASRGQSNTGELFF
DNA: TGTGCCAGCAGGGGACAGTCGAACACCGGGGAGCTGTTTTTT

D: -
J: TRBJ1-6
V: TRBV7-3
size: once
CDR3: CASSLTGRHSPLHF
DNA: TGTGCCAGCAGCTTAACAGGGAGACATTCACCCCTCCACTTT

D: -
J: TRBJ1-1
V: TRBV28
size: once
CDR3: CASSPPGFDTEAFF
DNA: TGTGCCAGCAGTCCCCCGGGGTTCGACACTGAAGCTTTCTTT

D: TRBD2
J: TRBJ2-1
V: TRBV15
size: -
CDR3: CATSRAGGVISEQFF
DNA: TGTGCCACCAGCAGAGCGGGGGGAGTAATATCTGAGCAGTTCTTC

D: TRBD2
J: TRBJ2-3
V: TRBV9
size: -
CDR3: CASSASWRGGPDTQYF
DNA: TGTGCCAGCAGCGCCTCTTGGCGGGGGGGTCCAGATACGCAGTATTTT

D: TRBD1
J: TRBJ1-4
V: TRBV10-3
size: -
CDR3: CAISEGQVGVKLFF
DNA: TGTGCCATCAGTGAAGGACAGGTCGGGGTGAAACTGTTTTTT

D: -
J: TRBJ2-2
V: TRBV11-3
size: -
CDR3: CASSSIQGPTGELFF
DNA: TGTGCCAGCAGCTCGATCCAGGGGCCAACCGGGGAGCTGTTTTTT

D: TRBD1
J: TRBJ2-1
V: TRBV7-3
size: -
CDR3: CASSSSPWTGRNEQFF
DNA: TGTGCCAGCAGCTCTAGCCCGTGGACAGGGAGGAATGAGCAGTTCTTC

D: TRBD2
J: TRBJ2-5
V: TRBV6-1
size: -
CDR3: CASSEARIAGGWETQYF
DNA: TGTGCCAGCAGTGAAGCTCGGATAGCGGGGGGTTGGGAGACCCAGTACTTC

D: TRBD2
J: TRBJ2-3
V: TRBV5-1
size: once
CDR3: CASSLEPGGSADTQYF
DNA: TGCGCCAGCAGCTTGGAGCCCGGCGGGAGTGCAGATACGCAGTATTTT

D: -
J: TRBJ2-1
V: TRBV7-2
size: once
CDR3: CASSRGWGNEQFF
DNA: TGTGCCAGCAGCCGGGGGTGGGGGAATGAGCAGTTCTTC

D: TRBD1
J: TRBJ1-6
V: TRBV28
size: -
CDR3: CASTRGVRGNSPLHF
DNA: TGTGCCAGCACCCGAGGGGTCAGGGGGAATTCACCCCTCCACTTT

D: -
J: TRBJ2-7
V: TRBV6-5
size: -
CDR3: CASSTQGWEQYF
DNA: TGTGCCAGCAGTACACAGGGTTGGGAGCAGTACTTC

D: TRBD1
J: TRBJ1-4
V: TRBV5-1
size: -
CDR3: CASSLEGQINEKLFF
DNA: TGCGCCAGCAGCTTGGAGGGACAGATTAATGAAAAACTGTTTTTT

D: -
J: TRBJ2-7
V: TRBV2
size: -
CDR3: CASKIAYEQYF
DNA: TGTGCCAGCAAGATAGCTTACGAGCAGTACTTC

D: TRBD1
J: TRBJ1-2
V: TRBV7-9
size: -
CDR3: CASSGPQGADGYTF
DNA: TGTGCCAGCAGCGGACCCCAGGGGGCGGATGGCTACACCTTC

D: TRBD2
J: TRBJ2-7
V: TRBV29-1
size: few
CDR3: CSGAGGPNEQYF
DNA: TGCAGCGGCGCGGGAGGGCCCAACGAGCAGTACTTC

D: -
J: TRBJ2-1
V: TRBV3-1/TRBV3-2
size: -
CDR3: CASSQTPEAGYNEQFF
DNA: TGTGCCAGCAGCCAGACACCCGAGGCGGGGTACAATGAGCAGTTCTTC

D: TRBD2
J: TRBJ2-1
V: TRBV3-1/TRBV3-2
size: -
CDR3: CASSQSGAGVYNEQFF
DNA: TGTGCCAGCAGCCAATCAGGAGCGGGAGTGTACAATGAGCAGTTCTTC

D: -
J: TRBJ2-5
V: TRBV5-1
size: -
CDR3: CASSSFSRGETQYF
DNA: TGCGCCAGCAGCTCCTTCTCGCGAGGAGAGACCCAGTACTTC

D: TRBD1
J: TRBJ1-2
V: TRBV6-1
size: -
CDR3: CASSAGTDPRVDPNYGYTF
DNA: TGTGCCAGCAGTGCCGGGACAGACCCCAGAGTGGACCCTAACTATGGCTACACCTTC

D: -
J: TRBJ1-6
V: TRBV15
size: -
CDR3: CATSAGRGIGSPLHF
DNA: TGTGCCACCAGCGCCGGCAGGGGTATAGGTTCACCCCTCCACTTT

D: -
J: TRBJ2-5
V: TRBV2
size: -
CDR3: CASSSPGRQQETQYF
DNA: TGTGCCAGCAGCTCTCCAGGGAGGCAGCAAGAGACCCAGTACTTC

D: -
J: TRBJ1-6
V: TRBV4-2
size: -
CDR3: CASSLQTTQGRGSPLHF
DNA: TGTGCCAGCAGCCTCCAAACTACCCAGGGGAGAGGATCACCCCTCCACTTT

D: TRBD1
J: TRBJ2-3
V: TRBV5-1
size: many
CDR3: CASRQGAADTQYF
DNA: TGCGCCAGCAGACAGGGGGCTGCAGATACGCAGTATTTT

D: -
J: TRBJ1-5
V: TRBV27
size: -
CDR3: CASSFPGQPQHF
DNA: TGTGCCAGCAGTTTTCCGGGTCAGCCCCAGCATTTT

D: -
J: TRBJ1-3
V: TRBV6-4
size: -
CDR3: CATPSGNTIYF
DNA: TGTGCCACCCCGTCCGGAAACACCATATATTTT

D: -
J: TRBJ1-2
V: TRBV6-5
size: -
CDR3: CASTTGGRLYGYTF
DNA: TGTGCCAGCACCACGGGGGGACGGTTATATGGCTACACCTTC

D: TRBD2
J: TRBJ2-3
V: TRBV7-6
size: -
CDR3: CASSSPSGRAEDTQYF
DNA: TGTGCCAGCAGCTCCCCTAGCGGGAGGGCCGAAGATACGCAGTATTTT

D: TRBD1
J: TRBJ1-1
V: TRBV7-9
size: -
CDR3: CASSPLTGKNTEAFF
DNA: TGTGCCAGCAGCCCGTTGACAGGGAAGAACACTGAAGCTTTCTTT

D: TRBD1
J: TRBJ1-2
V: TRBV20-1
size: -
CDR3: CSAMGQIGYTF
DNA: TGCAGTGCTATGGGACAGATCGGCTACACCTTC